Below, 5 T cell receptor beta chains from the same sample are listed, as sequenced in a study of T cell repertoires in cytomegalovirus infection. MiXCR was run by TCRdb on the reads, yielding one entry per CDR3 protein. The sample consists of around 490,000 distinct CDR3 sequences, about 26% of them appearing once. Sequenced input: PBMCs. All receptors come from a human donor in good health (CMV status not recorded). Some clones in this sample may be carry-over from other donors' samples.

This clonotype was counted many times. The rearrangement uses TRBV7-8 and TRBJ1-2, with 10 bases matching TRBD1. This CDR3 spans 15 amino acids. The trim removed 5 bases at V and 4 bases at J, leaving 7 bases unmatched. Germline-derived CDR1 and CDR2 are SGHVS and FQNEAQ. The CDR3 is CASSPGTGEIYGYTF. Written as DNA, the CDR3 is TGTGCCAGCAGCCCGGGGACAGGGGAGATCTATGGCTACACCTTC.

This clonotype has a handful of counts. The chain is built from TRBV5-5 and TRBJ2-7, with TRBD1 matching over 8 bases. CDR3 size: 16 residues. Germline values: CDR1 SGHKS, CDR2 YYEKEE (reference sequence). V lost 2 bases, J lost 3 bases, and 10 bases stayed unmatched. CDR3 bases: TGTGCCAGCAGCTTCGAGGCGAGACAGGGGTTCTACGAGCAGTACTTC. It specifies CASSFEARQGFYEQYF. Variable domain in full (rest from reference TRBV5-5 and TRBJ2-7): DAGVTQSPTHLIKTRGQQVTLRCSPISGHKSVSWYQQVLGQGPQFIFQYYEKEERGRGNFPDRFSARQFPNYSSELNVNALLLGDSALYLCASSFEARQGFYEQYFGPGTRLTVT.

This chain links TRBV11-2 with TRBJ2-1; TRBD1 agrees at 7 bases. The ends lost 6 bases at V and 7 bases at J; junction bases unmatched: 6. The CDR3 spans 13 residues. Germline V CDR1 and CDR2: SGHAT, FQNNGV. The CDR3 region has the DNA TGTGCCAGCAGTGGGACAGCCTTTAATGAGCAGTTCTTC. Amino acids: CASSGTAFNEQFF.

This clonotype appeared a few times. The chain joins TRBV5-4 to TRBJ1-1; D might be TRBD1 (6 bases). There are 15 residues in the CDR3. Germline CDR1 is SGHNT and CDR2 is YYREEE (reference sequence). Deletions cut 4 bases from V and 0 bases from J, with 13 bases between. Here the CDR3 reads CASSPRTAMNTEAFF. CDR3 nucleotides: TGTGCCAGCAGCCCGAGGACAGCCATGAACACTGAAGCTTTCTTT.

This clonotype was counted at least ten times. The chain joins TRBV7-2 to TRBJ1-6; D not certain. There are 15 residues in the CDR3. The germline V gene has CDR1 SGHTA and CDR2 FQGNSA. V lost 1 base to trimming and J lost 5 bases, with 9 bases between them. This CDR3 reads CASSLVKNNNSPLHF. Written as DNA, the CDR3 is TGTGCCAGCAGCTTAGTTAAGAATAATAATTCACCCCTCCACTTT.